The rows below give T cell receptor beta chains drawn from one sample of a study of T cells in Graves' hyperthyroidism and ophthalmopathy. One entry per CDR3 protein results from TCRdb running MiXCR on the multiplex PCR reads. The sample lists 550,000 to 600,000 distinct CDR3 sequences, around 45% occurring once. The sample comprised peripheral blood or thyroid tissue (not recorded which). The receptors were sampled from an adult woman with Graves' disease, either hyperthyroidism or ophthalmopathy (not recorded which). CDR3s include the opening cysteine and the closing phenylalanine or tryptophan. The order of the fields is CDR3 protein, CDR3 DNA, clone size, J gene, D gene, V gene. The D gene is left open where the match is weak. Size is stated for part of the rows, as once, few or many counts, or as a class when the clone is expanded.

CDR3: CSAGGYAGELFF
DNA: TGCAGCGCAGGGGGTTATGCCGGGGAGCTGTTTTTT
size: .
J: TRBJ2-2
D: TRBD1
V: TRBV29-1

CDR3: CASNAGTGGSYEQYF
DNA: TGTGCCAGCAACGCCGGGACAGGGGGTTCCTACGAGCAGTACTTC
size: .
J: TRBJ2-7
D: TRBD1
V: TRBV19

CDR3: CSVAPPGTGELFF
DNA: TGCAGTGTCGCTCCCCCGGGAACCGGGGAGCTGTTTTTT
size: .
J: TRBJ2-2
D: .
V: TRBV20-1

CDR3: CASSLSRRYSRSNTEAFF
DNA: TGTGCCAGCAGCTTATCCCGAAGGTACTCCCGATCGAACACTGAAGCTTTCTTT
size: many
J: TRBJ1-1
D: .
V: TRBV7-2

CDR3: CASSYFRTSTGELFF
DNA: TGTGCCAGCAGTTACTTTAGGACTAGCACCGGGGAGCTGTTTTTT
size: many
J: TRBJ2-2
D: TRBD2
V: TRBV6-5

CDR3: CASGSRGNTGELFF
DNA: TGTGCCAGCGGGAGTAGGGGGAACACCGGGGAGCTGTTTTTT
size: many
J: TRBJ2-2
D: .
V: TRBV7-3

CDR3: CASTKQGAGTYEQYF
DNA: TGTGCCAGCACAAAACAGGGGGCAGGGACCTACGAGCAGTACTTC
size: few
J: TRBJ2-7
D: TRBD1
V: TRBV28

CDR3: CATSGGSEGYTF
DNA: TGTGCCACCAGCGGTGGGAGCGAGGGCTACACCTTC
size: few
J: TRBJ1-2
D: .
V: TRBV24-1

CDR3: CASSSQQGTQYF
DNA: TGTGCCAGCAGTTCCCAACAAGGGACCCAGTACTTC
size: many
J: TRBJ2-5
D: .
V: TRBV6-6

CDR3: CASQLGAETQYF
DNA: TGTGCCAGCCAGCTAGGGGCGGAGACCCAGTACTTC
size: .
J: TRBJ2-5
D: .
V: TRBV2

CDR3: CASSFRGNRGGDTEAFF
DNA: TGTGCCAGCAGCTTCCGAGGGAACAGGGGGGGGGACACTGAAGCTTTCTTT
size: .
J: TRBJ1-1
D: TRBD1
V: TRBV7-2

CDR3: CASSLGGRFYEQYF
DNA: TGTGCCAGCAGTTTAGGGGGGAGGTTCTACGAGCAGTACTTC
size: few
J: TRBJ2-7
D: .
V: TRBV28

CDR3: CASSVEGAAKNCFF
DNA: .
size: .
J: TRBJ1-4
D: .
V: TRBV9

CDR3: CASSELRQGYSPLHF
DNA: TGCGCCAGCAGTGAGTTGCGACAGGGTTACTCACCCCTCCACTTT
size: many
J: TRBJ1-6
D: TRBD1
V: TRBV10-2

CDR3: CASRTAGGTEAFF
DNA: TGTGCCAGCAGGACGGCCGGGGGCACTGAAGCTTTCTTT
size: .
J: TRBJ1-1
D: .
V: TRBV6-1

CDR3: CASSWGVYNSPLHF
DNA: TGTGCCAGCAGCTGGGGGGTTTATAATTCACCCCTCCACTTT
size: .
J: TRBJ1-6
D: .
V: TRBV7-2

CDR3: CASSVLDRTQEREQYF
DNA: TGTGCCAGCAGTGTCCTAGACAGGACACAAGAGCGCGAGCAGTACTTC
size: .
J: TRBJ2-7
D: .
V: TRBV2

CDR3: CASSGRDGQSSYEQYF
DNA: TGTGCCAGTAGTGGGAGGGACGGCCAGAGCTCCTACGAGCAGTACTTC
size: many
J: TRBJ2-7
D: TRBD2
V: TRBV19

CDR3: CSARGSVGGQPAGELFF
DNA: TGCAGTGCTAGAGGATCTGTAGGGGGACAGCCCGCCGGGGAGCTGTTTTTT
size: .
J: TRBJ2-2
D: TRBD1
V: TRBV20-1

CDR3: CASSLAVRGLDSPLHF
DNA: TGTGCCAGCAGCTTAGCTGTCAGGGGGTTGGATTCACCCCTCCACTTT
size: .
J: TRBJ1-6
D: TRBD1
V: TRBV13

CDR3: CASSRMGGGVHTEAFF
DNA: TGTGCCAGCAGCCGAATGGGGGGGGGTGTCCACACTGAAGCTTTCTTT
size: many
J: TRBJ1-1
D: .
V: TRBV25-1

CDR3: CASSATTGMNTEAFF
DNA: TGTGCCAGCAGCGCAACTACAGGTATGAACACTGAAGCTTTCTTT
size: many
J: TRBJ1-1
D: .
V: TRBV5-5

CDR3: CASSWTSGSAGELFF
DNA: TGTGCCAGCAGCTGGACTAGCGGGAGCGCCGGGGAGCTGTTTTTT
size: many
J: TRBJ2-2
D: TRBD2
V: TRBV7-8

CDR3: CASSVDGRINTQYF
DNA: TGTGCCAGCAGCGTAGACGGGAGGATAAATACGCAGTATTTT
size: .
J: TRBJ2-3
D: TRBD2
V: TRBV9

CDR3: CATSRDSLAGYEQYF
DNA: TGTGCCACCAGCAGAGATTCGCTAGCCGGGTACGAGCAGTACTTC
size: .
J: TRBJ2-7
D: .
V: TRBV15

CDR3: CASSQDRGLFF
DNA: TGTGCTAGCAGCCAAGACAGGGGGCTGTTTTTT
size: .
J: TRBJ2-2
D: TRBD1
V: TRBV7-7

CDR3: CSAKGTGPEAFF
DNA: TGCAGCGCGAAAGGAACAGGGCCTGAAGCTTTCTTT
size: .
J: TRBJ1-1
D: .
V: TRBV29-1

CDR3: CASSLGTRGGYTF
DNA: TGTGCCAGCAGCCTAGGGACTAGAGGTGGCTACACCTTC
size: once
J: TRBJ1-2
D: .
V: TRBV7-2

CDR3: CASSGRTAREAFF
DNA: TGTGCCAGCAGTGGTAGGACGGCAAGAGAAGCTTTCTTT
size: few
J: TRBJ1-1
D: .
V: TRBV2

CDR3: CASSLLGRDQPQYF
DNA: TGTGCCAGCAGTTTGTTAGGTAGGGATCAGCCCCAGTACTTC
size: few
J: TRBJ2-5
D: .
V: TRBV12-3/TRBV12-4

CDR3: CASSLDVAELFF
DNA: TGTGCCAGCAGCTTAGATGTGGCGGAGCTGTTTTTT
size: many
J: TRBJ2-2
D: .
V: TRBV11-2

CDR3: CSAGHEKLFF
DNA: TGCAGTGCGGGGCATGAAAAACTGTTTTTT
size: once
J: TRBJ1-4
D: .
V: TRBV20-1

CDR3: CASSWDTTNYGYTF
DNA: TGTGCCAGCAGCTGGGACACAACTAACTATGGCTACACCTTC
size: .
J: TRBJ1-2
D: .
V: TRBV7-9

CDR3: CASSLLGVTEAFF
DNA: TGTGCCAGCAGCTTACTGGGCGTCACTGAAGCTTTCTTT
size: .
J: TRBJ1-1
D: .
V: TRBV7-9

CDR3: CSASTLSGRAWETQYF
DNA: TGCAGTGCTAGTACCCTTAGCGGGAGGGCCTGGGAGACCCAGTACTTC
size: many
J: TRBJ2-5
D: TRBD2
V: TRBV20-1

CDR3: CASSVGGGTGTAEQYF
DNA: TGTGCCAGCAGCGTAGGTGGTGGGACAGGGACTGCCGAGCAGTACTTC
size: many
J: TRBJ2-7
D: TRBD1
V: TRBV9

CDR3: CASSAGTGPGPQHF
DNA: TGCGCCAGCAGTGCCGGGACAGGTCCTGGGCCCCAGCATTTT
size: .
J: TRBJ1-5
D: TRBD1
V: TRBV10-2

CDR3: CASSPGTSGWSSYEQYF
DNA: TGTGCCAGCAGTCCCGGGACTAGCGGGTGGAGCTCCTACGAGCAGTACTTC
size: .
J: TRBJ2-7
D: TRBD2
V: TRBV7-9

CDR3: CASSLRGVGDTQYF
DNA: TGTGCCAGCAGCTTAAGGGGAGTGGGAGATACGCAGTATTTT
size: .
J: TRBJ2-3
D: .
V: TRBV7-2

CDR3: CASSLVGGGGELFF
DNA: TGTGCCAGCAGCTTAGTTGGGGGCGGCGGGGAGCTGTTTTTT
size: .
J: TRBJ2-2
D: .
V: TRBV13

CDR3: CSALKSGASTDTQYF
DNA: TGCAGTGCTCTAAAATCGGGAGCAAGCACAGATACGCAGTATTTT
size: .
J: TRBJ2-3
D: .
V: TRBV20-1

CDR3: CASSQVRMNTGELFF
DNA: TGTGCCAGCAGCCAAGTTCGGATGAACACCGGGGAGCTGTTTTTT
size: many
J: TRBJ2-2
D: .
V: TRBV3-1

CDR3: CASSLRQGGPNTEAFF
DNA: TGTGCCAGCAGCTTAAGACAGGGTGGTCCGAACACTGAAGCTTTCTTT
size: .
J: TRBJ1-1
D: TRBD1
V: TRBV7-3

CDR3: CAGSTTGTGELFF
DNA: TGTGCCGGATCTACTACAGGAACCGGGGAGCTGTTTTTT
size: many
J: TRBJ2-2
D: .
V: TRBV12-3/TRBV12-4

CDR3: CASSLVSGSIYEQYF
DNA: TGTGCCAGCAGCTTAGTTAGCGGATCAATCTACGAGCAGTACTTC
size: .
J: TRBJ2-7
D: .
V: TRBV11-2

CDR3: CASSEAVGTGVYEQYF
DNA: TGTGCCAGCAGTGAAGCGGTGGGGACAGGGGTTTACGAGCAGTACTTC
size: many
J: TRBJ2-7
D: TRBD1
V: TRBV2

CDR3: CSVGGGGANSPLHF
DNA: TGCAGCGTCGGGGGGGGGGGGGCTAATTCACCCCTCCACTTT
size: many
J: TRBJ1-6
D: .
V: TRBV29-1

CDR3: CAISGGGRANVLTF
DNA: TGTGCCATCAGTGGAGGAGGGAGGGCCAACGTCCTGACTTTC
size: .
J: TRBJ2-6
D: .
V: TRBV10-3

CDR3: CASRGGAYYGYTF
DNA: TGTGCCAGCAGAGGGGGGGCTTACTATGGCTACACCTTC
size: .
J: TRBJ1-2
D: .
V: TRBV6-5

CDR3: CASSQDVEQYF
DNA: TGTGCCAGCAGCCAAGATGTAGAGCAGTACTTC
size: many
J: TRBJ2-7
D: .
V: TRBV3-1

CDR3: CASSLTEGTEAFF
DNA: TGCGCCAGCAGCCTAACGGAGGGCACTGAAGCTTTCTTT
size: many
J: TRBJ1-1
D: .
V: TRBV5-1

CDR3: CASSEQTYEQYF
DNA: TGTGCCAGCAGTGAACAGACCTACGAGCAGTACTTC
size: many
J: TRBJ2-7
D: .
V: TRBV2

CDR3: CSASDRAEKLFF
DNA: TGCAGTGCTAGTGACAGGGCGGAAAAACTGTTTTTT
size: once
J: TRBJ1-4
D: TRBD1
V: TRBV20-1

CDR3: CASGVGQGITYEQYF
DNA: TGCGCCAGCGGGGTGGGACAGGGGATTACCTACGAGCAGTACTTC
size: .
J: TRBJ2-7
D: TRBD1
V: TRBV10-2

CDR3: CANGGSNQPQHF
DNA: TGTGCTAACGGGGGGAGCAATCAGCCCCAGCATTTT
size: .
J: TRBJ1-5
D: .
V: TRBV24-1

CDR3: CATSRDLPGANGYTF
DNA: TGTGCCACCAGCAGAGATCTACCGGGGGCGAATGGCTACACCTTC
size: many
J: TRBJ1-2
D: .
V: TRBV15